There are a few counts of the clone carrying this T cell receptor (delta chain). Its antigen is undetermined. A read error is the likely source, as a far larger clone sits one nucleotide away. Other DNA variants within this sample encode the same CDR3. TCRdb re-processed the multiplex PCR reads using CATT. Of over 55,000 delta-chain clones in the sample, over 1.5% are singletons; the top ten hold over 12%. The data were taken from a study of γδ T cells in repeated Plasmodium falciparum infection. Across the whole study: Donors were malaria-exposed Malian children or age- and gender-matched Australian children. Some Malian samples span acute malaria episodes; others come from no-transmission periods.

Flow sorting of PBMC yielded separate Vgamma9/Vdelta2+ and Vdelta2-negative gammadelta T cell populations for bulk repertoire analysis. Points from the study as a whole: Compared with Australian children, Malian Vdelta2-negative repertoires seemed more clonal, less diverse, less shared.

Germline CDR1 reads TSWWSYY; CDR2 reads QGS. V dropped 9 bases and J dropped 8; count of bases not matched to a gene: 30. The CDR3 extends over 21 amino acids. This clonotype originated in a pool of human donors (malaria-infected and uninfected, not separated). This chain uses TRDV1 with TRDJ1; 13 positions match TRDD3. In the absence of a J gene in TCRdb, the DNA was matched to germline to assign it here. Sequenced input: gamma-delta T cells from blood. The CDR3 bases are TGTGCTCTGCGGGTCCTTCCTACGATAATAACTGGGGGATACGCAACTGACAAACTCATCTTT. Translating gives CALRVLPTIITGGYATDKLIF.